These 6 T cell receptor beta chains were all obtained from the same sample, sequenced in a study of spatial heterogeneity in lung cancer (dated 2019 in TCRdb). Preparation of the library involved 5' RACE. For sequencing, a NextSeq 500 was employed. The raw public reads went through TCRdb reprocessing: fastp at Q25, MiXCR clone calling, in-frame beta chains kept. Every entry covers one CDR3 protein and lists the most common genes and DNA from its rows. This sample lists about 90,000 distinct CDR3 sequences; 7.5% to 10% were detected once. The leading ten clones occupy 6.9% of the sample. The time point label, read with the paper, signifies: sample taken at primary tumor resection. TCR sequencing used whole RNA extracted from tumor and nontumor lung tissue, or from cryopreserved PBMC samples, without cell sorting. The starting material was PBMCs, obtained at surgery. These receptors all come from a male donor with early-stage non-small cell lung cancer.

This clonotype occurred a few times. V gene TRBV5-1 combines with J gene TRBJ2-5; 7 nucleotides align to TRBD2. CDR1 and CDR2 (germline): SGHRS, YFSETQ. J gave up 5 bases and V 1 base, and 14 bases lay outside the gene matches. This CDR3 is 17 amino acids long. CDR3 loop: CASSLSLASGGGETQYF. In DNA, the CDR3 is TGCGCCAGCAGCTTGAGCCTGGCTAGCGGAGGAGGGGAGACCCAGTACTTC. The full variable domain, completed using reference TRBV5-1 and TRBJ2-5, is KAGVTQTPRYLIKTRGQQVTLSCSPISGHRSVSWYQQTPGQGLQFLFEYFSETQRNKGNFPGRFSGRQFSNSRSEMNVSTLELGDSALYLCASSLSLASGGGETQYFGPGTRLLVL.

V and J are TRBV29-1 and TRBJ2-3; 10 bases are a match to TRBD2. Trimming removed 4 bases from V and 3 bases from J; junction bases left unmatched: 7. Germline V gene data show CDR1 as SQVTM and CDR2 as ANQGSEA. This CDR3 has 15 amino acids. CDR3 amino acids: CSVAPLAGTTDTQYF. The CDR3 DNA follows: TGCAGCGTTGCGCCACTAGCGGGGACGACAGATACGCAGTATTTT.

This clonotype was counted ten times or more. The rearrangement links TRBV7-2 to TRBJ2-1; 8 bases are shared with TRBD2. Trimming cost V 2 bases and J 6 bases; bases outside gene matches: 3. The CDR3 loop spans 14 amino acids. Per germline, CDR1 SGHTA and CDR2 FQGNSA. CDR3 sequence: CASSLSLAGNEQFF. The CDR3 DNA follows: TGTGCCAGCAGCTTAAGTCTAGCGGGCAATGAGCAGTTCTTC.

At least ten counts were recorded for this clonotype. The chain has TRBV12-3 or TRBV12-4 and TRBJ1-5, with 9 bases that match TRBD1. The V and J ends lost 5 bases and 4 bases, in that order; junction bases with no gene match: 6. This CDR3 region has 15 residues. CDR3 coding DNA: TGTGCCAGCAGTAAACAGGGGGCGTGGAATCAGCCCCAGCATTTT. Amino acid sequence: CASSKQGAWNQPQHF.

This clonotype was found once. The rearrangement links TRBV6-1 to TRBJ2-7; 8 nucleotides agree with TRBD1. The CDR3 covers 15 residues. With V trimmed by 0 bases and J by 4 bases, 5 bases remained unmatched. CDR1 is MNHNS, CDR2 SASEGT, per germline. Here the CDR3 DNA reads TGTGCCAGCAGTGAAGCAGACAGGGGATCATACGAGCAGTACTTC. Encoded protein: CASSEADRGSYEQYF.

The J gene is TRBJ2-1, the V gene TRBV7-9, with D tentatively TRBD2 (6 bases). V was cut by 7 bases and J by 2 bases, with 15 bases left in between. This CDR3 is built from 15 residues. Germline V gene lookup returns CDR1 SEHNR and CDR2 FQNEAQ (reference sequence). CDR3 sequence: CASTNKAGTYNEQFF. In DNA, the CDR3 is TGTGCCAGCACGAACAAGGCGGGGACCTACAATGAGCAGTTCTTC.